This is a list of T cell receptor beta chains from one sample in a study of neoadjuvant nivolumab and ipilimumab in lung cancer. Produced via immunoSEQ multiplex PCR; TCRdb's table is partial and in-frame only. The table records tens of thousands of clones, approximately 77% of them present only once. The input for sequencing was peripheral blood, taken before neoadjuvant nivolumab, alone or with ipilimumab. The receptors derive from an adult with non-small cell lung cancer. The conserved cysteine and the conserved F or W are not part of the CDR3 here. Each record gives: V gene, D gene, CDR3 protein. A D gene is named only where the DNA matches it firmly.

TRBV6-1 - ASSGDRRYYEQY
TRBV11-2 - ASRLDGYSYEQY
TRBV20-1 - SWDGNYGYT
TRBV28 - ASSTYYGYT
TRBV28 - ATVDANYGYT
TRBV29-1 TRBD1 SGQGATEAF
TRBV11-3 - ASSPYSQGELF
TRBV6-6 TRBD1 ASSRTGRNQPQH
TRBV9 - ASSAFDSQNQPQH
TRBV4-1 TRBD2 ASSQEPSGRAADTQY
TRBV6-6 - ASSYSVPGELF
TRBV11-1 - ASTKAVKGYNEQF
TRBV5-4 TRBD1 ASRYGQGATYNEQF
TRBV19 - ASRASGRVTTGELF
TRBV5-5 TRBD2 ASSLVAGGVSYEQY
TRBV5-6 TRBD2 ASSPLAGGLSYEQY
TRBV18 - ASSRTDRLDGYT
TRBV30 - AWSVPEQWGTDTQY
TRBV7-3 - ASSLERGTIAKNIQY
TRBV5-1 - ASSLVGSGNTEAF
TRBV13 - ASSLRQTQETQY
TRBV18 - ASSPWQANTEAF
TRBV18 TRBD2 ASSRADGGETQY
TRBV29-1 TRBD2 SVTGTSVNADTQY
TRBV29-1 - SVEAPGSNYEQY
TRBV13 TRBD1 ASSLRVTGSDEQY
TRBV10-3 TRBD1 AISGRTGRESANTEAF
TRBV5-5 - ASSWDGGAVTEAF
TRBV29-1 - SVEQMSGNTIY
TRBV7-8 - ASSLAGGRDTQY
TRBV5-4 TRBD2 ASSAGLAAYNEQF
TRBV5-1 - ASRGGEETQY
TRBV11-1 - ASSLVFAGLETQY
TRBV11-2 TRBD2 ASSLDGRREETQY
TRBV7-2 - ASSLKLGPISYEQY
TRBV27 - ASSLSLGEQY
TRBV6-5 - ASLAENTDTQY
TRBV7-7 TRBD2 ASSFRRGSEETQY
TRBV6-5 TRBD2 ASSYAAGGIYEQY
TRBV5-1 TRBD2 ASSFLAGGGNEQF